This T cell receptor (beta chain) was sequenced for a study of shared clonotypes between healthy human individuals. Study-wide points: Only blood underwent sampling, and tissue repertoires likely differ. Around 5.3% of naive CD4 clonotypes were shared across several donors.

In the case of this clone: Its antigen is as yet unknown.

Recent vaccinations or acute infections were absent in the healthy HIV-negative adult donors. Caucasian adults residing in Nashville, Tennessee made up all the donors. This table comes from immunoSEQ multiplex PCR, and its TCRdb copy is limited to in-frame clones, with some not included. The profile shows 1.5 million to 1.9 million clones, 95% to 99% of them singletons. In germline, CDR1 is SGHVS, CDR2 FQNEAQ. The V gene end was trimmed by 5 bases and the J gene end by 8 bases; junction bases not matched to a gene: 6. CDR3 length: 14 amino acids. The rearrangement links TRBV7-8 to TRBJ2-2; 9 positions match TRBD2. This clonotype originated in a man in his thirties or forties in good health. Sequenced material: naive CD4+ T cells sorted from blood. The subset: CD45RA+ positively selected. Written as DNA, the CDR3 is TGTGCCAGCAGCGAAGGACTAGCGTTTGGGGAGCTGTTTTTT. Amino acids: CASSEGLAFGELFF.